These T cell receptor beta chains were read from a single sample in a study of PD-L1 blockade in urothelial cancer. Profiling relied on immunoSEQ multiplex PCR, and the TCRdb table lists in-frame clones only, not all of them. The profile shows about 38,000 clones, about 85% of them singletons. The specimen comprised PBMCs, sampled around atezolizumab (anti-PD-L1) treatment. These receptors were collected from a man older than 75 with urothelial cancer. Both conserved end residues are part of each CDR3. D genes are given only for firm matches. Size is stated for part of the rows, as once, few or many counts, or as a class when the clone is expanded.

V gene	J gene	CDR3 length	D gene	clone size	CDR3 DNA	CDR3 protein
TRBV9	TRBJ1-1	15	NA	few	TGTGCCAGCAGCGTGTCGTCTTACATGAACACTGAAGCTTTCTTT	CASSVSSYMNTEAFF
TRBV30	TRBJ1-3	15	TRBD1	few	TGTGCCTGGAAAGCTGACAGGGCGGTTGGAAACACCATATATTTT	CAWKADRAVGNTIYF
TRBV9	TRBJ2-7	14	TRBD2	NA	TGTGCCAGCAGTTTTAGGACTAGCAGATCCGAGCAGTACTTC	CASSFRTSRSEQYF
TRBV18	TRBJ1-3	14	TRBD1	NA	TGTGCCAGCCGGGAGACAGGGGCTGGAAACACCATATATTTT	CASRETGAGNTIYF
TRBV29-1	TRBJ1-1	14	NA	NA	TGCAGCGTTGAAATCACGGCAGGGTACACTGAAGCTTTCTTT	CSVEITAGYTEAFF
TRBV5-6	TRBJ2-7	14	NA	few	TGTGCCAGCAGCTCTTCCGGGAACTCCTACGAGCAGTACTTC	CASSSSGNSYEQYF
TRBV9	TRBJ2-1	15	TRBD2	NA	TGTGCCAGCAGCACCAGACTAGCTTCCTACAATGAGCAGTTCTTC	CASSTRLASYNEQFF
TRBV19	TRBJ2-5	14	NA	NA	TGTGCCAGTAGTTCGCTGTCTAGCCAAGAGACCCAGTACTTC	CASSSLSSQETQYF
TRBV6-5	TRBJ1-3	14	NA	NA	TGTGCCAGCGGGCTCCTGGGCTCTGGAAACACCATATATTTT	CASGLLGSGNTIYF
TRBV4-1	TRBJ1-1	14	NA	NA	TGCGCCAGCAGCCAACAACCAGTGAACACTGAAGCTTTCTTT	CASSQQPVNTEAFF
TRBV28	TRBJ2-1	16	NA	NA	TGTGCCAGCAGTTTATTTTCTAGCCTCCCGTACAATGAGCAGTTCTTC	CASSLFSSLPYNEQFF
TRBV11-2	TRBJ1-1	16	TRBD1	few	TGTGCCAGCAGCCCCACGGGACAGGGGCCCGTCATCGAAGCTTTCTTT	CASSPTGQGPVIEAFF
TRBV2	TRBJ2-7	12	NA	few	TGTGCCAGCACCCCGGGGGCCTACGAGCAGTACTTC	CASTPGAYEQYF
TRBV5-1	TRBJ1-2	13	NA	NA	TGCGCCAGCAGCTTCCAGGGATCTGAGGGCTACACCTTC	CASSFQGSEGYTF
TRBV5-1	TRBJ2-7	14	NA	NA	TGCGCCAGCAACCCCTCGCGGCCCTCCGACGAGCAGTACTTC	CASNPSRPSDEQYF
TRBV10-2	TRBJ2-2	15	NA	NA	TGCGCCAGCAGGACCGGGGAGGGGGACACCGGGGAGCTGTTTTTT	CASRTGEGDTGELFF
TRBV18	TRBJ2-2	16	TRBD2	NA	TGTGCCAGCTCACCACCGTCTAGCGGGAGCGCCGGGGAGCTGTTTTTT	CASSPPSSGSAGELFF
TRBV2	TRBJ1-5	14	NA	NA	TGTGCCAGCAGCGACGACAGCTTCAATCAGCCCCAGCATTTT	CASSDDSFNQPQHF
TRBV4-1	TRBJ1-1	16	NA	NA	TGCGCCAGCAGCCAAGCCTCAAGTGGGCAGGGCTTGGCAGCTTTCTTT	CASSQASSGQGLAAFF
TRBV7-2	TRBJ2-1	15	TRBD2	NA	TGTGCCAGCAGCCCGAATCCAGGACTAGTAGGTGAGCAGTTCTTC	CASSPNPGLVGEQFF
TRBV4-2	TRBJ1-3	16	NA	NA	TGTGCCAGCAGCCAAGGGGGGGACGCTTCTGGAAACACCATATATTTT	CASSQGGDASGNTIYF
TRBV5-1	TRBJ2-7	15	TRBD1	NA	TGCGCCAGCAGCTTGGCCCGACAGGGGGCGGACGAGCAGTACTTC	CASSLARQGADEQYF
TRBV28	TRBJ1-2	13	NA	NA	TGTGCCAGCAGCCGCGGTATTGGAGGTGGCTACACCTTC	CASSRGIGGGYTF
TRBV7-2	TRBJ2-7	15	TRBD1	NA	TGTGCCAGCAGCAAAGCCGGGACAGGGGGCGGGGAGCAGTACTTC	CASSKAGTGGGEQYF
TRBV5-5	TRBJ2-7	14	NA	NA	TGTGCCAGCAGCTTGGTAGCCTCGCGCAAGGAGCAGTACTTC	CASSLVASRKEQYF
TRBV14	TRBJ2-1	13	NA	NA	TGTGCCAGCAGCCCCGGACTATACAATGAGCAGTTCTTC	CASSPGLYNEQFF
TRBV5-1	TRBJ1-5	16	NA	NA	TGCGCCAGCAGCTTGGAGGCAGGGAATAGCAATCAGCCCCAGCATTTT	CASSLEAGNSNQPQHF
TRBV5-6	TRBJ2-5	18	NA	NA	TGTGCCAGCAGCTTGAGTATCGGAGGGAGGAATGGAATAGAGACCCAGTACTTC	CASSLSIGGRNGIETQYF
TRBV19	TRBJ2-3	16	TRBD1	NA	TGTGCCAGTAGTGCCCCAAGACAGGGGAGCACAGATACGCAGTATTTT	CASSAPRQGSTDTQYF
TRBV7-9	TRBJ1-1	16	NA	once	TGTGCCAGCAGCTTAACGGGCAGGGCAGGCGGGGATGAAGCTTTCTTT	CASSLTGRAGGDEAFF
TRBV14	TRBJ2-7	13	TRBD1	NA	TGTGCCAGCAGCCGGACAGGGGGCTACGAGCAGTACTTC	CASSRTGGYEQYF
TRBV7-6	TRBJ1-4	14	TRBD1	NA	TGTGCCAGCAGTTCTAGCAGGGGGCGGGCGGAACTGTTTTTT	CASSSSRGRAELFF
TRBV5-1	TRBJ1-1	17	TRBD1	medium-sized	TGCGCCAGTAAATTTACAGGGGGCTCTGTTTATGGCACTGAAGCTTTCTTT	CASKFTGGSVYGTEAFF
TRBV6-5	TRBJ2-5	13	TRBD1	NA	TGTGCCAGCAGGATGACAGGGGGCCAGACCCAGTACTTC	CASRMTGGQTQYF
TRBV7-9	TRBJ2-3	13	NA	NA	TGTGCCAGCAGCTTAGTTGTAACAGATACGCAGTATTTT	CASSLVVTDTQYF
TRBV11-2	TRBJ2-7	14	NA	once	TGTGCCAGCAGCTTAGATCGGTTAGCGTGGGAGCAGTACTTC	CASSLDRLAWEQYF
TRBV2	TRBJ2-7	15	NA	NA	TGTGCCAGCAGGGCCCGCACAGGGCCAAGGGACGAGCAGTACTTC	CASRARTGPRDEQYF
TRBV5-1	TRBJ2-5	14	TRBD1	NA	TGCGCCAGCAGCCCACAGACAGGGGCAGAGACCCAGTACTTC	CASSPQTGAETQYF
TRBV2	TRBJ2-5	15	NA	NA	TGTGCCAGCAGTGATAGGCAGGGGTCGGGAGAGACCCAGTACTTC	CASSDRQGSGETQYF
TRBV7-8	TRBJ1-5	12	NA	NA	TGTGCCAGCAGCTTAGGAGGTCAGCCCCAGCATTTT	CASSLGGQPQHF
TRBV7-2	TRBJ1-2	12	NA	NA	TGTGCCAGCAGCTTAGGTACGGGTGGCTACACCTTC	CASSLGTGGYTF
TRBV9	TRBJ2-3	14	NA	NA	TGTGCCAGCAGCCCTTTGGCTGGCACAGATACGCAGTATTTT	CASSPLAGTDTQYF
TRBV28	TRBJ2-7	12	TRBD1	NA	TGTGCCAGCAGCGGACAGGGTACGGAGCAGTACTTC	CASSGQGTEQYF
TRBV27	TRBJ2-1	14	TRBD2	NA	TGTGCCAGCAAGCGGGAGGCCTCCTACAATGAGCAGTTCTTC	CASKREASYNEQFF
TRBV29-1	TRBJ2-7	14	TRBD1	once	TGCAGCGTTGCCGCGGACAGGGCCCCCTACGAGCAGTACTTC	CSVAADRAPYEQYF